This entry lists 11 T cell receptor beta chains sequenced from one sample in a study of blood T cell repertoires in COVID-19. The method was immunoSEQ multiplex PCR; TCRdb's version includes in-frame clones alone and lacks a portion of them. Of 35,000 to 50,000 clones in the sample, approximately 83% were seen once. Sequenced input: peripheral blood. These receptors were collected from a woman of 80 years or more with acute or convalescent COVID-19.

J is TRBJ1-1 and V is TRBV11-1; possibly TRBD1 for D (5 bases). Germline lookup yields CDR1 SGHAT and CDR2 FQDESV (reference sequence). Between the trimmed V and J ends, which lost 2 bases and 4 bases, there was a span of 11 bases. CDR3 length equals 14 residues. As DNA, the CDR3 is TGTGCCAGCAGCTTATCCCCAAGGGGCACTGAAGCTTTCTTT. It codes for CASSLSPRGTEAFF.

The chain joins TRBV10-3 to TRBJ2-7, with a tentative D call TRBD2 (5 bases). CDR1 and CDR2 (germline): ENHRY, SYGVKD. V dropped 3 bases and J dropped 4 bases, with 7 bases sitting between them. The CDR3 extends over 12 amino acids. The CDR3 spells CAISDGKYEQYF. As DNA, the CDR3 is TGTGCCATCAGTGACGGGAAATACGAGCAGTACTTC.

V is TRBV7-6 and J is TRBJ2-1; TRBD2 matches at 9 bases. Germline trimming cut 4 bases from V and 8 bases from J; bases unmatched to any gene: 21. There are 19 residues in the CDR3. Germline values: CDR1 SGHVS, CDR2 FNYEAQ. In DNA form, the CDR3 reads TGTGCCAGCAGCTACCGAGCGGGGGGCCTAGACTTAACGCAGGATGAGCAGTTCTTC. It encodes CASSYRAGGLDLTQDEQFF.

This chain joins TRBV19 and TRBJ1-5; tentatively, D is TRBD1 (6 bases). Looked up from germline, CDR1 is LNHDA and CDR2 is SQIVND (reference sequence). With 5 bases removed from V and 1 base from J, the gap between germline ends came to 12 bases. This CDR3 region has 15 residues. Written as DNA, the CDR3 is TGTGCCAGTAGTCAGGGGAGTAGGAGCAATCAGCCCCAGCATTTT. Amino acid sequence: CASSQGSRSNQPQHF.

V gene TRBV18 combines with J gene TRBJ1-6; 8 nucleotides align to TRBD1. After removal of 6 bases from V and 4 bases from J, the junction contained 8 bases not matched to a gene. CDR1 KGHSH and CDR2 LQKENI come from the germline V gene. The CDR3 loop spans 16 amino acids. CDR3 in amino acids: CASSLGQGSYNSPLHF. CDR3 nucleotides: TGTGCCAGCTCCCTCGGACAGGGCTCATATAATTCACCCCTCCACTTT. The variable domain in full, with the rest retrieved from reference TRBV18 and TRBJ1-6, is NAGVMQNPRHLVRRRGQEARLRCSPMKGHSHVYWYRQLPEEGLKFMVYLQKENIIDESGMPKERFSAEFPKEGPSILRIQQVVRGDSAAYFCASSLGQGSYNSPLHFGNGTRLTVT.

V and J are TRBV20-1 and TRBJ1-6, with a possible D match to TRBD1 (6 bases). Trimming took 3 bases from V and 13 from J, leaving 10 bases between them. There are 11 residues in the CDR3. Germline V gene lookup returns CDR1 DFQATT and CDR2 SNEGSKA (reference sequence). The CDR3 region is CSASPGEPLHF. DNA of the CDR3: TGCAGTGCTAGCCCAGGGGAGCCCCTCCACTTT.

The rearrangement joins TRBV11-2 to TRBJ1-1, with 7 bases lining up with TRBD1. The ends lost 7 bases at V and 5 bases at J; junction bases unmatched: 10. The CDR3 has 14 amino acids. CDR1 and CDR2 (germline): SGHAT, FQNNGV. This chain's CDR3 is CASTLEGARTEAFF. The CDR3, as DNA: TGTGCCAGCACCTTGGAGGGGGCGCGGACTGAAGCTTTCTTT.

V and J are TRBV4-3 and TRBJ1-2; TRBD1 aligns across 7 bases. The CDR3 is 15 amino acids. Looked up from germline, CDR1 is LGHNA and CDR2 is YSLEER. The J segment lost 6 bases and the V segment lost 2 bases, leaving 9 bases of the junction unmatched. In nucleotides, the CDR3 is TGCGCCAGCAGCCAAACCCTACAGGGGAGGAATGGCTACACCTTC. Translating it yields CASSQTLQGRNGYTF.

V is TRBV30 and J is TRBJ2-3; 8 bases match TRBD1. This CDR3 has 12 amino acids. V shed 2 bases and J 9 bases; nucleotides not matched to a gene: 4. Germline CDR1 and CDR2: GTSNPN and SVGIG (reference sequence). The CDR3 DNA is TGTGCCTGGAGTAGACAGGGGAGCACGCAGTATTTT. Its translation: CAWSRQGSTQYF.

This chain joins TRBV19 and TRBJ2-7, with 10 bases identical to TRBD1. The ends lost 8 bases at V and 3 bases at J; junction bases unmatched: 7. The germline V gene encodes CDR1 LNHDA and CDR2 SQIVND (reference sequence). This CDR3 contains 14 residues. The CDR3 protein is CASGTRDRGYEQYF. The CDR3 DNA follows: TGTGCCAGTGGCACCCGGGACAGGGGCTACGAGCAGTACTTC. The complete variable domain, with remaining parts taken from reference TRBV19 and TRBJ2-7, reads DGGITQSPKYLFRKEGQNVTLSCEQNLNHDAMYWYRQDPGQGLRLIYYSQIVNDFQKGDIAEGYSVSREKKESFPLTVTSAQKNPTAFYLCASGTRDRGYEQYFGPGTRLTVT.

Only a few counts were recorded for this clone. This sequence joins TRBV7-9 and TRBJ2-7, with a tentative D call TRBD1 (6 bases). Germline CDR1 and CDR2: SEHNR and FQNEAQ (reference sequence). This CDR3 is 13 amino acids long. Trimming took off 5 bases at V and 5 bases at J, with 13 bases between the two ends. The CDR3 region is CASSVGAHDEQYF. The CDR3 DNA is TGTGCCAGCAGCGTGGGGGCGCACGACGAGCAGTACTTC.